Listed below are T cell receptor beta chains from one sample, sequenced in a study of response to subunit inactivated influenza vaccine. TCRdb independently ran MiXCR on the RT-PCR reads; one entry per CDR3 protein. The sample carries some 190,000 distinct CDR3 sequences, under 15% recorded once. The starting material was CD8+ T cells sorted from PBMCs, obtained around 5 days after vaccination. These receptors came from a man aged 50 to 59 who received an inactivated influenza vaccine. The conserved cysteine and the conserved F or W are not part of the CDR3 here.

CDR3aa: ASSFHRESANYGYT; j_gene: TRBJ1-2; v_gene: TRBV12-3/TRBV12-4
CDR3aa: ASSLHHADTQY; j_gene: TRBJ2-3; v_gene: TRBV12-3/TRBV12-4
CDR3aa: ASSLFSGLIYEQY; j_gene: TRBJ2-7; v_gene: TRBV28
CDR3aa: ASSFLTGYRSQF; j_gene: TRBJ2-1; v_gene: TRBV5-6
CDR3aa: ASSLEGDLYTEAF; j_gene: TRBJ1-1; v_gene: TRBV7-6
CDR3aa: SARDVGRTIYEQY; j_gene: TRBJ2-7; v_gene: TRBV20-1
CDR3aa: ASSWGLAGLYEQY; j_gene: TRBJ2-7; v_gene: TRBV6-5
CDR3aa: AIQGPGTNEQF; j_gene: TRBJ2-1; v_gene: TRBV10-3
CDR3aa: ASSLVLATSSYNEQF; j_gene: TRBJ2-1; v_gene: TRBV5-1
CDR3aa: ASTPFLGNQPQH; j_gene: TRBJ1-5; v_gene: TRBV6-1
CDR3aa: ASSFGGTHEETQY; j_gene: TRBJ2-5; v_gene: TRBV7-2
CDR3aa: ASSLTSGRELQETQY; j_gene: TRBJ2-5; v_gene: TRBV5-1
CDR3aa: ASSLKPSEIYEQY; j_gene: TRBJ2-7; v_gene: TRBV27
CDR3aa: ASSFMGVSDTQY; j_gene: TRBJ2-3; v_gene: TRBV7-9
CDR3aa: ASSLIAGTGETGELF; j_gene: TRBJ2-2; v_gene: TRBV11-2
CDR3aa: ASSLGGTNSFRREQY; j_gene: TRBJ2-7; v_gene: TRBV7-9
CDR3aa: ASSSSRSGSYGYT; j_gene: TRBJ1-2; v_gene: TRBV7-9
CDR3aa: ASSLVAGVTDTQY; j_gene: TRBJ2-3; v_gene: TRBV28
CDR3aa: ASSTYGTRNPETQY; j_gene: TRBJ2-5; v_gene: TRBV7-9
CDR3aa: ASSLVGGNTIY; j_gene: TRBJ1-3; v_gene: TRBV12-3/TRBV12-4
CDR3aa: ASISNPLTGSYGYT; j_gene: TRBJ1-2; v_gene: TRBV2
CDR3aa: SVRLAGAWEQF; j_gene: TRBJ2-1; v_gene: TRBV29-1
CDR3aa: ASSQGTGGGEAF; j_gene: TRBJ1-1; v_gene: TRBV4-2
CDR3aa: ASSLLTGIDTQY; j_gene: TRBJ2-3; v_gene: TRBV11-2
CDR3aa: SVDREPFYNEQF; j_gene: TRBJ2-1; v_gene: TRBV29-1
CDR3aa: ASSFGREWGTDTQY; j_gene: TRBJ2-3; v_gene: TRBV28
CDR3aa: ASSPEHGTEAF; j_gene: TRBJ1-1; v_gene: TRBV7-9
CDR3aa: ASRPGSGNEQF; j_gene: TRBJ2-1; v_gene: TRBV9
CDR3aa: ASSWDRTSKSNTEAF; j_gene: TRBJ1-1; v_gene: TRBV7-9
CDR3aa: ASSPVSFQRGYGDTQY; j_gene: TRBJ2-3; v_gene: TRBV7-6
CDR3aa: ASSVLRVEGTDTQY; j_gene: TRBJ2-3; v_gene: TRBV11-2